This entry lists 25 T cell receptor beta chains sequenced from one sample in a study of blood T cell repertoires in COVID-19. TCRdb's copy holds only in-frame clones and misses some; the assay was immunoSEQ multiplex PCR. Here the sample spans some 150,000 clones, roughly 81% being singletons. The sequenced material came from peripheral blood. These receptors all stem from a human donor with acute or convalescent COVID-19. The donor label of this sample is uncertain.

This chain joins TRBV19 and TRBJ1-1; D is possibly TRBD1 (6 bases). CDR3 length: 14 residues. Per germline, CDR1 LNHDA and CDR2 SQIVND (reference sequence). Trimming took off 8 bases at V and 1 base at J, with 14 bases between the two ends. The CDR3 loop is CASSPDRPNTEAFF. In DNA form, the CDR3 reads TGTGCCAGTTCCCCCGACAGGCCGAACACTGAAGCTTTCTTT.

The chain links TRBV5-4 to TRBJ2-5; 9 positions agree with TRBD1. Trimming cost V 4 bases and J 5 bases; bases outside gene matches: 9. The CDR3 length is 15 residues. CDR1 SGHNT and CDR2 YYREEE come from the germline V gene (reference sequence). CDR3 amino acids: CASSNRGQGPETQYF. CDR3 DNA: TGTGCCAGCAGCAACCGGGGACAGGGTCCGGAGACCCAGTACTTC.

The V and J genes are TRBV27 and TRBJ2-5; weak D call: TRBD2 (5 bases). Trimming cost V 4 bases and J 4 bases, with 16 bases left between them. This CDR3 is 15 amino acids long. Germline-derived CDR1 and CDR2 are MNHEY and SMNVEV (reference sequence). The CDR3 coding sequence is TGTGCCAGCAGTTGGTCTCACGGCGGGCGAGAGACCCAGTACTTC. This codes for CASSWSHGGRETQYF.

The table lists this clone with a few counts. The rearrangement uses TRBV30 and TRBJ2-7, with D perhaps TRBD2 (5 bases). V shed 0 bases and J shed 0 bases, with 15 bases lying between them. Germline CDR1 is GTSNPN and CDR2 is SVGIG (reference sequence). The CDR3 length is 16 residues. The DNA of the CDR3 is TGTGCCTGGAGTGTACTTGGAGGCCGAGCCTCCTACGAGCAGTACTTC. It translates to CAWSVLGGRASYEQYF.

J is TRBJ2-5 and V is TRBV5-5; TRBD2 agrees at 7 bases. The CDR3 covers 14 residues. In germline, CDR1 is SGHKS, CDR2 YYEKEE (reference sequence). J gave up 5 bases and V 5 bases, and 9 bases lay outside the gene matches. CDR3 in DNA: TGTGCCAGCAGTCCTGCGGGAGTCAGGGAGACCCAGTACTTC. Its translation: CASSPAGVRETQYF.

V and J are TRBV4-1 and TRBJ1-2; D is perhaps TRBD1 (6 bases). The CDR3 contains 13 residues. V lost 4 bases to trimming and J lost 6 bases, with 12 bases between them. Germline V lookup: CDR1 MGHRA, CDR2 YSYEKL. The CDR3 DNA reads TGCGCCAGCAGCCCCAATACAGGGAATGGCTACACCTTC. It translates to CASSPNTGNGYTF.

This clone was observed at least ten times. The J gene is TRBJ1-3, the V gene TRBV29-1; D may be TRBD1 (5 bases). The CDR3 spans 17 residues. V was cut by 5 bases and J by 0 bases, with 20 bases left in between. CDR1 is SQVTM and CDR2 is ANQGSEA in the germline V gene. This chain's CDR3 is CSVSYSGGISSGNTIYF. The CDR3 region has the DNA TGCAGCGTTAGTTATTCGGGGGGTATCAGCTCTGGAAACACCATATATTTT. Full variable domain (rest looked up from reference TRBV29-1 and TRBJ1-3): SAVISQKPSRDICQRGTSLTIQCQVDSQVTMMFWYRQQPGQSLTLIATANQGSEATYESGFVIDKFPISRPNLTFSTLTVSNMSPEDSSIYLCSVSYSGGISSGNTIYFGEGSWLTVV.

The V call is TRBV6-4, the J call TRBJ1-2; 10 bases agree with TRBD1. Germline V gene sequence: CDR1 MRHNA, CDR2 SNTAGT. The CDR3 extends over 14 amino acids. The V segment lost 1 base and the J segment 7 bases; nucleotides outside the gene matches: 3. CDR3 region: CASSDWDRGSGYTF. The DNA for the CDR3 is TGTGCCAGCAGTGACTGGGACAGGGGCTCTGGCTACACCTTC.

There are a few counts of this clone. The CDR3 is CASSPFGVTSNTGELFF. DNA of the CDR3: TGTGCCAGCTCACCCTTCGGGGTGACTTCGAACACCGGGGAGCTGTTTTTT. The chain carries TRBV18 and TRBJ2-2, with a tentative D call TRBD2 (5 bases). The CDR3 extends over 17 amino acids. Germline-derived CDR1 and CDR2 are KGHSH and LQKENI. Trimming shortened V by 3 bases and J by 0 bases, and 14 bases separated the two germline ends.

The chain is built from TRBV5-4 and TRBJ2-4, with D maybe TRBD2 (5 bases). This CDR3 has 13 residues. The germline CDR1 and CDR2 sequences are SGHNT and YYREEE (reference sequence). Trimming stripped 4 bases from V and 11 bases from J, with 16 bases between. CDR3 protein: CASSNPSSQVQYF. The CDR3 DNA sequence: TGTGCCAGCAGCAATCCTAGCTCCCAGGTTCAGTACTTC. The complete variable domain, with remaining parts taken from reference TRBV5-4 and TRBJ2-4, reads ETGVTQSPTHLIKTRGQQVTLRCSSQSGHNTVSWYQQALGQGPQFIFQYYREEENGRGNFPPRFSGLQFPNYSSELNVNALELDDSALYLCASSNPSSQVQYFGAGTRLSVL.

The count of this clone is one. V and J are TRBV2 and TRBJ2-1; 10 bases align to TRBD2. This CDR3 contains 15 residues. V gave up 3 bases and J gave up 9 bases; unmatched junction bases: 8. From germline, CDR1 is SNHLY and CDR2 FYNNEI. The CDR3 nucleotides read TGTGCCAGCAGTGACAGCCTAGCGGGGGAAGGTGAGCAGTTCTTC. Residues: CASSDSLAGEGEQFF.

V gene TRBV11-2 combines with J gene TRBJ2-1; D call uncertain. Trimming stripped 3 bases from V and 9 bases from J, with 6 bases between. The CDR3 extends over 11 amino acids. Germline CDR1 and CDR2: SGHAT and FQNNGV. CDR3 sequence: CASSFLSEQFF. CDR3 in DNA: TGTGCCAGCAGCTTCCTGAGTGAGCAGTTCTTC.

The chain links TRBV4-1 to TRBJ2-2; D might be TRBD1 (5 bases). This CDR3 contains 17 residues. Trimming pared 0 bases from V and 1 base from J, leaving 12 bases between. Germline V gene data show CDR1 as MGHRA and CDR2 as YSYEKL. Here the CDR3 DNA reads TGCGCCAGCAGCCAAGATAGGGCAGGGAAGAACACCGGGGAGCTGTTTTTT. Its translation: CASSQDRAGKNTGELFF.

The J gene is TRBJ2-7, the V gene TRBV2, with 8 bases that match TRBD1. The germline V gene has CDR1 SNHLY and CDR2 FYNNEI. V dropped 8 bases and J dropped 3; count of bases not matched to a gene: 6. This CDR3 is built from 13 residues. CDR3 coding DNA: TGTGCCAGCCGCGACGGACAGGGCTACGAGCAGTACTTC. It codes for CASRDGQGYEQYF.

This sequence joins TRBV5-6 and TRBJ2-1; a weak D match, TRBD2 (5 bases). This CDR3 comprises 14 residues. The V end lost 1 base, the J end lost 5 bases, and 10 bases lay between the germline ends. Germline CDR1 is SGHDT and CDR2 is YYEEEE. The CDR3 is CASSLRGTHNEQFF. CDR3 DNA sequence: TGTGCCAGCAGCTTGCGGGGTACACACAATGAGCAGTTCTTC. Filled out from reference TRBV5-6 and TRBJ2-1, the complete variable domain reads DAGVTQSPTHLIKTRGQQVTLRCSPKSGHDTVSWYQQALGQGPQFIFQYYEEEERQRGNFPDRFSGHQFPNYSSELNVNALLLGDSALYLCASSLRGTHNEQFFGPGTRLTVL.

The CDR3 sequence: CASTSRGRNQPQHF. The CDR3 DNA follows: TGTGCCAGCACCTCAAGGGGTCGGAATCAGCCCCAGCATTTT. The chain has TRBV6-5 and TRBJ1-5; D perhaps matches TRBD1 (5 bases). This CDR3 is 14 amino acids long. Germline V gene sequence: CDR1 MNHEY, CDR2 SVGAGI. V was clipped by 7 bases and J by 4 bases, with 14 bases between them.

V gene TRBV6-5 combines with J gene TRBJ2-5, with TRBD1 identical over 11 bases. The V gene's germline CDR1 is MNHEY and CDR2 SVGAGI. The CDR3 covers 15 residues. Trimming took 6 bases from V and 3 from J; bases not matched to a gene: 6. In DNA form, the CDR3 reads TGTGCCAGCAGCCCGGACAGGGGGCAAAAAGAGACCCAGTACTTC. This codes for CASSPDRGQKETQYF.

The gene calls are TRBV11-2 and TRBJ2-3; maybe TRBD2 (6 bases). The CDR3 loop spans 15 amino acids. Germline CDR1 SGHAT, CDR2 FQNNGV. With 2 bases removed from V and 1 base from J, the gap between germline ends came to 10 bases. This chain's CDR3 is CASSLRRGGTDTQYF. Written as DNA, the CDR3 is TGTGCCAGCAGCTTAAGGCGGGGAGGCACAGATACGCAGTATTTT.

This chain joins TRBV6-6 and TRBJ1-5; no firm D call. The CDR3 contains 15 residues. CDR1 is MNHNY, CDR2 SVGAGI, per germline (reference sequence). V lost 2 bases, J lost 0 bases, and 8 bases lay in between. CDR3 DNA: TGTGCCAGCAGTTACCCCCCCTATAGCAATCAGCCCCAGCATTTT. Amino acid sequence: CASSYPPYSNQPQHF.

V usage is TRBV9 and J usage is TRBJ2-5, with D possibly being TRBD2 (6 bases). This CDR3 is 14 amino acids long. The germline V gene has CDR1 SGDLS and CDR2 YYNGEE. The V gene lost 0 bases and the J gene lost 5 bases, with 11 bases spanning the gap. The CDR3 DNA sequence: TGTGCCAGCAGCGTAGCGGGGGTAGACGAGACCCAGTACTTC. Encoded protein: CASSVAGVDETQYF.

V is TRBV9 and J is TRBJ2-6, with 8 nucleotides matching TRBD1. The junction had 8 bases not matched to a gene; V was cut back by 3 bases and J by 0 bases. The germline gives CDR1 SGDLS, CDR2 YYNGEE. The CDR3 loop spans 18 amino acids. CDR3 coding DNA: TGTGCCAGCAGCGCAAGACAGGGGACCACCTCTGGGGCCAACGTCCTGACTTTC. It codes for CASSARQGTTSGANVLTF.

This sequence joins TRBV12-3 or TRBV12-4 and TRBJ2-3, with a possible D match to TRBD1 (5 bases). Trimming pared 10 bases from V and 5 bases from J, leaving 16 bases between. The CDR3 length is 13 residues. The CDR3, as DNA: TGTGCCACCGTGGGAAGGGGCGGAGATACGCAGTATTTT. Protein sequence: CATVGRGGDTQYF.

This clone was seen once. The chain employs TRBV5-1 and TRBJ2-7; TRBD1 matches 7 bases. This CDR3 region has 13 residues. CDR1 and CDR2 (germline): SGHRS, YFSETQ. The ends lost 4 bases at V and 3 bases at J; junction bases unmatched: 4. This CDR3 reads CASSLGQFYEQYF. CDR3 sequence (DNA): TGCGCCAGCAGCCTGGGACAGTTCTACGAGCAGTACTTC.

The chain joins TRBV9 to TRBJ2-1; D possibly corresponds to TRBD2 (5 bases). Germline lookup yields CDR1 SGDLS and CDR2 YYNGEE. This CDR3 region has 14 residues. The ends were cut back, 4 bases at V and 10 bases at J, with 18 bases in the middle. The CDR3: CASSPHDTAGEQFF. The CDR3 coding sequence is TGTGCCAGCAGCCCACATGATACCGCGGGCGAGCAGTTCTTC. Filled out from reference TRBV9 and TRBJ2-1, the complete variable domain reads DSGVTQTPKHLITATGQRVTLRCSPRSGDLSVYWYQQSLDQGLQFLIQYYNGEERAKGNILERFSAQQFPDLHSELNLSSLELGDSALYFCASSPHDTAGEQFFGPGTRLTVL.

The V and J genes are TRBV6-5 and TRBJ1-3; a weak D match, TRBD1 (5 bases). Germline values: CDR1 MNHEY, CDR2 SVGAGI. CDR3 length: 14 amino acids. The chain's CDR3 is CGSEGSITGNTIYF. CDR3 coding DNA: TGTGGCTCGGAGGGGTCTATAACTGGAAACACCATATATTTT.